This TCR beta chain appears in the sequencing data of a study of blood T cell repertoires in COVID-19. Per the original methods: The assay estimated nucleated cells by amplifying reference gene primers. Sequencing used immunoSEQ multiplex PCR; TCRdb keeps in-frame clones, though not all of them. The DNA gave D and trimming, while V, J and clone size come from that table. Among approximately 65,000 clones listed, 80% to 90% were seen once. Germline-derived CDR1 and CDR2 are LNHDA and SQIVND (reference sequence). This CDR3 is 14 amino acids long. The V gene lost 3 bases and the J gene lost 5 bases, with 13 bases spanning the gap.

J is TRBJ1-1 and V is TRBV19, with a possible D match to TRBD1 (6 bases). The sequenced material came from peripheral blood. The sequence was collected from a man aged 40-49 years with acute or convalescent COVID-19. CDR3 sequence reads: CASSISRGYTEAFF. As DNA, the CDR3 is TGTGCCAGTAGTATCTCCAGGGGATATACTGAAGCTTTCTTT.